This T cell receptor beta chain appears in the sequencing data of a study of T cells after yellow fever vaccination. Note on this clonotype: Antigen: not known.

CDR1 and CDR2 from the germline V gene are LGHNA and YNFKEQ. The CDR3 sequence is 15 residues long. V was cut by 5 bases and J by 0 bases, with 10 bases left in between. Study observations and caveats: In FACS-sorted repertoires, abundant clonotypes from the bulk population could appear as contaminants. Overlap between CD4 and CD8 compartments was detected for a small share of clonotypes. Weaker overall was a secondary response that nonetheless peaked faster, on day 5 versus 15.

Via MiXCR, TCRdb re-called the 5' RACE reads, giving one row per CDR3 protein. Of about 550,000 distinct CDR3 sequences listed, approximately 21% are singletons. Sequenced here: PBMCs, sampled 15 days after the yellow fever booster vaccination. The genes are TRBV4-2 and TRBJ2-2; D call uncertain. The receptor was isolated from a man in his thirties or forties who received the YFV17D yellow fever vaccine. The chain's CDR3 is CASSESFANTGELFF. The CDR3 nucleotides are TGTGCCAGCAGCGAGTCGTTCGCGAACACCGGGGAGCTGTTTTTT.